The next 27 T cell receptor beta chains were all read from a single sample in a study of T cells in Graves' hyperthyroidism and ophthalmopathy (dated by TCRdb to between 2017 and 2020). Library preparation was by multiplex PCR. TCRdb names Illumina HiSeq 2000 as the instrument used. TCR beta CDR3 regions were amplified from RNA transcripts. The first round of RT-PCR for the TCR CDR3 was performed with the HTBI primer set and the Qiagen OneStep RT-PCR kit. TCRdb ran its own pipeline on the public reads, namely fastp trimming at Q25 and MiXCR clone calling, and kept in-frame beta chains. One record per CDR3 amino acid sequence lists the most common genes and DNA. The sample table holds 370,000 or so distinct CDR3 sequences, of which 15% to 19% were seen once. In total, the top ten clones hold 28% of the sample. The sample was blood. The receptors here all came from a woman under 30 with Graves' hyperthyroidism that later progressed to Graves' ophthalmopathy.

This clonotype was found many times. The chain uses TRBV11-2 and TRBJ1-4; D unclear. The ends were cut back, 5 bases at V and 4 bases at J, with 14 bases in the middle. The CDR3 has 15 amino acids. CDR1 is SGHAT and CDR2 is FQNNGV in the germline V gene. The CDR3 region has the DNA TGTGCCAGCAGCCCCGTTGGGGTCGATAATGAAAAACTGTTTTTT. Translated, it gives CASSPVGVDNEKLFF.

In its sample, this clonotype was seen many times. This chain uses TRBV18 with TRBJ1-1, with TRBD1 identical over 7 bases. Germline CDR1 KGHSH, CDR2 LQKENI. V trimming: 3 bases; J trimming: 0 bases; junction bases outside the gene matches: 7. CDR3 length: 16 residues. The CDR3 DNA is TGTGCCAGCTCACCCCCGGGACAGCGAATGAACACTGAAGCTTTCTTT. It yields the protein CASSPPGQRMNTEAFF.

This clonotype showed up many times. J is TRBJ2-1 and V is TRBV28; 8 nucleotides agree with TRBD2. Germline CDR1 MDHEN, CDR2 SYDVKM. Trimming cost V 4 bases and J 1 base; bases outside gene matches: 3. The CDR3 length is 15 residues. CDR3 sequence: CASSYAGGSYNEQFF. The CDR3 nucleotides read TGTGCCAGCAGTTATGCGGGAGGATCCTACAATGAGCAGTTCTTC.

This clonotype was counted ten times or more. This chain uses TRBV7-2 with TRBJ1-2; possibly TRBD1 for D (5 bases). Trimming removed 1 base from V and 6 bases from J, with 9 bases in between. The CDR3 length is 13 residues. Germline assignment: CDR1 SGHTA and CDR2 FQGNSA. CDR3 region: CASSLVGGDGYTF. CDR3 bases: TGTGCCAGCAGCTTAGTTGGAGGGGATGGCTACACCTTC.

This clonotype was picked up many times. This chain joins TRBV6-1 and TRBJ2-5, with 7 bases identical to TRBD1. Unmatched junction bases numbered 9, after V lost 5 bases and J lost 3 bases. This CDR3 comprises 15 residues. Per the germline V gene, CDR1 is MNHNS and CDR2 is SASEGT. The CDR3 coding sequence is TGTGCCAGCAGTACCCCGACAGGGCGGGAAGAGACCCAGTACTTC. It specifies CASSTPTGREETQYF.

This clonotype was counted at least ten times. The chain links TRBV2 to TRBJ1-2; D possibly corresponds to TRBD1 (5 bases). The CDR3 is made up of 14 amino acids. V was shortened by 3 bases and J by 11 bases, with 19 bases between the two germline ends. The germline CDR1 and CDR2 sequences are SNHLY and FYNNEI. In DNA, the CDR3 is TGTGCCAGCAGTGATTTCCGGGGCCTCATATATTACACCTTC. It specifies CASSDFRGLIYYTF.

This clonotype has at least ten counts. The gene calls are TRBV30 and TRBJ2-5, with D possibly being TRBD2 (6 bases). Trimming stripped 3 bases from V and 6 bases from J, with 11 bases between. Germline CDR1 is GTSNPN and CDR2 is SVGIG (reference sequence). The CDR3 spans 12 residues. As DNA, the CDR3 is TGTGCCTGGAGCGGGAGTAGCCAGACCCAGTACTTC. It specifies CAWSGSSQTQYF.

This clonotype was seen more than once but under ten times. CDR3 region: CASSVIQETQYF. The DNA for the CDR3 is TGTGCCAGCAGTGTAATCCAAGAGACCCAGTACTTC. V and J are TRBV12-3 or TRBV12-4 and TRBJ2-5, with no clear D. V was clipped by 5 bases and J by 1 base, with 5 bases between them. The CDR3 covers 12 residues.

This clonotype turned up a few times. The chain combines TRBV27 with TRBJ2-7; no clear D gene. CDR3 length: 13 amino acids. V was cut by 2 bases and J by 2 bases, with 7 bases left in between. CDR1 and CDR2 (germline): MNHEY, SMNVEV (reference sequence). The CDR3 DNA follows: TGTGCCAGCAGTTTAAAAATCACCTACGAGCAGTACTTC. This codes for CASSLKITYEQYF.

This clonotype appeared many times. The rearrangement uses TRBV7-2 and TRBJ2-1, with 10 positions matching TRBD2. Germline CDR1 is SGHTA and CDR2 is FQGNSA. This CDR3 spans 15 amino acids. Trimming cost V 2 bases and J 8 bases; bases outside gene matches: 6. The CDR3 protein is CASSLSLAGAHEQFF. DNA of the CDR3: TGTGCCAGCAGCTTATCGCTAGCGGGAGCACATGAGCAGTTCTTC.

This clonotype was detected many times. The chain is built from TRBV7-9 and TRBJ2-7; possibly TRBD2 for D (6 bases). Germline V lookup: CDR1 SEHNR, CDR2 FQNEAQ (reference sequence). The V gene lost 5 bases and the J gene lost 6 bases, with 14 bases spanning the gap. This CDR3 has 13 residues. The CDR3 sequence: CASSPRAGLEQYF. CDR3 nucleotides: TGTGCCAGCAGCCCCCGGGCGGGACTCGAGCAGTACTTC.

Only a few counts were recorded for this clonotype. This chain uses TRBV7-9 with TRBJ2-7; 13 positions match TRBD2. CDR3 length: 14 residues. V lost 8 bases and J lost 0; bases outside the gene matches: 1. The germline V gene encodes CDR1 SEHNR and CDR2 FQNEAQ (reference sequence). The CDR3, as DNA: TGTGCCAGCGGGACTAGCGGGAACTCCTACGAGCAGTACTTC. Protein product: CASGTSGNSYEQYF.

In its sample, this clonotype was seen many times. The chain uses TRBV20-1 and TRBJ2-7; tentative D call: TRBD2 (6 bases). Trimming removed 2 bases from V and 5 bases from J, with 16 bases in between. The germline gives CDR1 DFQATT, CDR2 SNEGSKA (reference sequence). The CDR3 has 14 residues. CDR3 sequence: CSARYREKVHEQYF. CDR3 in DNA: TGCAGTGCTAGATACCGGGAGAAGGTCCACGAGCAGTACTTC.

This clonotype was counted at least ten times. The chain joins TRBV11-2 to TRBJ2-1; 7 nucleotides match TRBD2. The CDR3 consists of 15 residues. Germline CDR1 and CDR2: SGHAT and FQNNGV. V trimming: 3 bases; J trimming: 6 bases; junction bases outside the gene matches: 8. This CDR3 reads CASSLGGGVGNEQFF. The CDR3 nucleotides read TGTGCCAGCAGCTTGGGGGGAGGGGTAGGCAATGAGCAGTTCTTC.

This clonotype appeared many times. The J gene is TRBJ2-5, the V gene TRBV28; TRBD1 agrees at 10 bases. This CDR3 contains 19 residues. Trimming removed 3 bases from V and 3 bases from J; junction bases left unmatched: 16. Germline-derived CDR1 and CDR2 are MDHEN and SYDVKM. CDR3 loop: CASSFSGQGGNGTKETQYF. For the CDR3, the DNA is TGTGCCAGCAGTTTCTCAGGACAGGGGGGGAATGGGACCAAAGAGACCCAGTACTTC.

This clonotype has more than one count but fewer than ten. This chain connects TRBV4-1 to TRBJ2-2; tentatively, D is TRBD2 (5 bases). CDR3 length: 15 residues. V was clipped by 1 base and J by 3 bases, with 9 bases between them. Germline V gene sequence: CDR1 MGHRA, CDR2 YSYEKL. The CDR3 DNA sequence: TGCGCCAGCAGCCAAGCGAGGGCCGACACCGGGGAGCTGTTTTTT. Translation: CASSQARADTGELFF.

The sample holds many counts of this clonotype. The rearrangement joins TRBV6-1 to TRBJ2-5; 8 bases fit TRBD1. CDR3 length: 14 amino acids. Germline V gives CDR1 MNHNS, CDR2 SASEGT. V was clipped by 5 bases and J by 1 base; unmatched bases: 3. In DNA form, the CDR3 reads TGTGCCAGCAGTTTCAGGGGGCTCCAAGAGACCCAGTACTTC. The encoded protein is CASSFRGLQETQYF.

This clonotype occurred many times. The rearrangement uses TRBV19 and TRBJ2-5; a weak D match, TRBD2 (5 bases). The length of the CDR3 is 13 residues. CDR1 is LNHDA, CDR2 SQIVND, per germline (reference sequence). V was pared by 4 bases and J by 2 bases, with 8 bases between. The CDR3 protein is CASSTGIQETQYF. The DNA of the CDR3 is TGTGCCAGTAGTACCGGGATACAAGAGACCCAGTACTTC.

This clonotype was observed a few times. The chain recombines TRBV12-3 or TRBV12-4 with TRBJ2-2; 11 nucleotides agree with TRBD1. This CDR3 contains 15 residues. Losses at the gene ends were 7 bases for V and 4 bases for J; bases not matched to a gene: 5. Written as DNA, the CDR3 is TGTGCCAGCACCTTTGGGACAGGGGGCACCGGGGAGCTGTTTTTT. Amino acids: CASTFGTGGTGELFF.

This chain links TRBV14 with TRBJ2-7; D gene uncertain. The J call may be wrong; the DNA end is better matched by TRBJ2-1. Germline CDR1 SGHDN, CDR2 FVKESK. The CDR3 is 16 residues long. The CDR3: CASSQEGSRFSYEQFF. In DNA form, the CDR3 reads TGTGCCAGCAGCCAAGAAGGGTCCAGGTTCTCCTACGAGCAGTTCTTC.

The chain recombines TRBV19 with TRBJ2-2; 10 bases map to TRBD2. Germline V lookup: CDR1 LNHDA, CDR2 SQIVND (reference sequence). This CDR3 is 16 amino acids long. The V gene end was trimmed by 5 bases and the J gene end by 4 bases; junction bases not matched to a gene: 7. CDR3 residues: CASSSLAGVGTGELFF. The CDR3 nucleotides are TGTGCCAGTAGTTCTCTAGCGGGAGTCGGCACCGGGGAGCTGTTTTTT. The whole variable domain, filled in from reference TRBV19 and TRBJ2-2, reads DGGITQSPKYLFRKEGQNVTLSCEQNLNHDAMYWYRQDPGQGLRLIYYSQIVNDFQKGDIAEGYSVSREKKESFPLTVTSAQKNPTAFYLCASSSLAGVGTGELFFGEGSRLTVL.

The chain couples TRBV7-9 to TRBJ2-7, with 7 positions matching TRBD1. The CDR3 is 15 amino acids. The V and J ends lost 11 bases and 0 bases, in that order; junction bases with no gene match: 13. Germline V gene sequence: CDR1 SEHNR, CDR2 FQNEAQ (reference sequence). The CDR3 sequence is CAWSNPGQPSYEQYF. The CDR3 bases are TGTGCCTGGAGCAATCCGGGACAGCCCTCCTACGAGCAGTACTTC.

This clonotype was seen at least ten times. This chain connects TRBV28 to TRBJ2-7; D might be TRBD2 (5 bases). V lost 8 bases, J lost 2 bases, and 25 bases lay in between. Germline CDR1 reads MDHEN; CDR2 reads SYDVKM. The CDR3 is 17 amino acids. The CDR3 DNA follows: TGTGCCAGCGCTCTCCGGGGTTATCCTAACCTAGCCTACGAGCAGTACTTC. Protein product: CASALRGYPNLAYEQYF. Variable domain in full (rest from reference TRBV28 and TRBJ2-7): DVKVTQSSRYLVKRTGEKVFLECVQDMDHENMFWYRQDPGLGLRLIYFSYDVKMKEKGDIPEGYSVSREKKERFSLILESASTNQTSMYLCASALRGYPNLAYEQYFGPGTRLTVT.

This clonotype was detected many times. This sequence joins TRBV6-2 or TRBV6-3 and TRBJ1-6; 9 nucleotides align to TRBD1. Trimming at V came to 6 bases and at J to 17 bases, leaving 14 bases not matched to a gene. The CDR3 covers 14 residues. CDR1 and CDR2 (germline): MNHEY, SVGEGT. CDR3 loop: CASRMDRGLLEVHF. The CDR3 DNA reads as TGTGCCAGCAGGATGGACAGGGGCCTACTTGAAGTCCACTTT.

The rearrangement joins TRBV9 to TRBJ1-5; no firm D call. This CDR3 is built from 14 residues. Trimming pared 0 bases from V and 3 bases from J, leaving 7 bases between. The germline gives CDR1 SGDLS, CDR2 YYNGEE. CDR3 loop: CASSVGAANQPQHF. CDR3 sequence (DNA): TGTGCCAGCAGCGTAGGGGCAGCCAATCAGCCCCAGCATTTT. The whole variable domain, filled in from reference TRBV9 and TRBJ1-5, reads DSGVTQTPKHLITATGQRVTLRCSPRSGDLSVYWYQQSLDQGLQFLIQYYNGEERAKGNILERFSAQQFPDLHSELNLSSLELGDSALYFCASSVGAANQPQHFGDGTRLSIL.

This clonotype was observed many times. The chain couples TRBV11-2 to TRBJ1-2; maybe TRBD1 (5 bases). Germline CDR1 is SGHAT and CDR2 is FQNNGV. V lost 5 bases and J 0 bases, leaving 10 bases between the germline ends. The CDR3 has 14 amino acids. The CDR3 nucleotides read TGTGCCAGCAGCACGGGACGGACTAACTATGGCTACACCTTC. The encoded protein is CASSTGRTNYGYTF.

V and J are TRBV7-8 and TRBJ1-6; D is uncertain. V lost 4 bases and J 4 bases, leaving 20 bases between the germline ends. Germline V gene sequence: CDR1 SGHVS, CDR2 FQNEAQ. The CDR3 runs to 18 residues. CDR3 coding DNA: TGTGCCAGCAGCTACCCAGTGTCTCAGTCGGCGTATAATTCACCCCTCCACTTT. Amino acids: CASSYPVSQSAYNSPLHF.